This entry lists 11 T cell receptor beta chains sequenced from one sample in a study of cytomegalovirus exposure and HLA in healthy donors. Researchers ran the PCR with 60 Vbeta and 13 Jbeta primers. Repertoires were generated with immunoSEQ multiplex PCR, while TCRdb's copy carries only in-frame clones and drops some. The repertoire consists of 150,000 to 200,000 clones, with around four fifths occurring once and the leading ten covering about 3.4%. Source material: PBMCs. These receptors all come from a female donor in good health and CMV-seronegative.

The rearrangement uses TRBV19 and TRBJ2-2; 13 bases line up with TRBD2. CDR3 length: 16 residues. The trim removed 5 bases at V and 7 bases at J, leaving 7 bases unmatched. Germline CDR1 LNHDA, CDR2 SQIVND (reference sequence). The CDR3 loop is CASSRRLAGGVGELFF. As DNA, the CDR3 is TGTGCCAGTAGTCGCCGACTAGCGGGGGGAGTCGGGGAGCTGTTTTTT. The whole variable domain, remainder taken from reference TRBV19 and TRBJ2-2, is DGGITQSPKYLFRKEGQNVTLSCEQNLNHDAMYWYRQDPGQGLRLIYYSQIVNDFQKGDIAEGYSVSREKKESFPLTVTSAQKNPTAFYLCASSRRLAGGVGELFFGEGSRLTVL.

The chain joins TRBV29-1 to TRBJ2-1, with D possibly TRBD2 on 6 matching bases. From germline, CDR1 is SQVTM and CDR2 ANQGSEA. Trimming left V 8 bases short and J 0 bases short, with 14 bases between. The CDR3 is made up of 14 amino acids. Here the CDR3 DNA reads TGCAGCTCGCACCGGGACTCCTCCTACAATGAGCAGTTCTTC. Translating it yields CSSHRDSSYNEQFF.

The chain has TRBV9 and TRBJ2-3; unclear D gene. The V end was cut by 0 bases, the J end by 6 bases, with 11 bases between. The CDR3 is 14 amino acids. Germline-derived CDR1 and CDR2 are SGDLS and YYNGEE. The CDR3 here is CASSVDSHGDTQYF. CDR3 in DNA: TGTGCCAGCAGCGTAGATTCCCACGGGGATACGCAGTATTTT.

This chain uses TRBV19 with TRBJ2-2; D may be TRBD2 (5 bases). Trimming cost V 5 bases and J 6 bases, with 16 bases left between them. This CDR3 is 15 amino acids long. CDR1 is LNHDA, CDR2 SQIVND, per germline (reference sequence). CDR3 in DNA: TGTGCCAGTAGTCGTAACGGGGTTAATGCCGGGGAGCTGTTTTTT. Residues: CASSRNGVNAGELFF.

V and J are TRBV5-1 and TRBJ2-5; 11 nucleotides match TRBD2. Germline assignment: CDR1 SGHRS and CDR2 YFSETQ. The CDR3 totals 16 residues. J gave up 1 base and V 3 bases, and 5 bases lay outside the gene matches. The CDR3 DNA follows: TGCGCCAGCAGCTGGAGGCTAGCGGGGGGCCAAGAGACCCAGTACTTC. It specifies CASSWRLAGGQETQYF.

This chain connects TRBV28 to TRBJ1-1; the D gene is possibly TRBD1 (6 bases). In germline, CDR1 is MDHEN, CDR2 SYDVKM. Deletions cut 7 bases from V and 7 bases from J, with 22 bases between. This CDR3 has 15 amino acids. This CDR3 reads CASTPGGSGAGEAFF. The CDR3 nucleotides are TGTGCCAGCACCCCGGGGGGCAGTGGGGCGGGTGAAGCTTTCTTT.

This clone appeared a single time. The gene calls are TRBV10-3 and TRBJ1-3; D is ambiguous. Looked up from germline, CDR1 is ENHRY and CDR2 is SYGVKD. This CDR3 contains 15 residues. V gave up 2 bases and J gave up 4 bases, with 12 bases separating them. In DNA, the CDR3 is TGTGCCATCAGTGAGAACCCCGAGAGGGGAAACACCATATATTTT. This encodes CAISENPERGNTIYF.

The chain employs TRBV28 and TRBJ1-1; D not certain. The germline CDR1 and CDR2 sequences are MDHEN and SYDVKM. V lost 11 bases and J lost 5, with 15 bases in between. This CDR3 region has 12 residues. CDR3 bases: TGTGCCGTTCGGGCCGGGGAGACTGAAGCTTTCTTT. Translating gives CAVRAGETEAFF.

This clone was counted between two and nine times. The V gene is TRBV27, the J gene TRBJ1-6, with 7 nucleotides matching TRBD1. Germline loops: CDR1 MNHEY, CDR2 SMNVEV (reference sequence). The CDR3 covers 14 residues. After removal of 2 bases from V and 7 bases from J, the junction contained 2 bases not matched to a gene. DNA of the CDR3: TGTGCCAGCAGTTTACGGGACAGAAATTCACCCCTCCACTTT. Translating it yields CASSLRDRNSPLHF.

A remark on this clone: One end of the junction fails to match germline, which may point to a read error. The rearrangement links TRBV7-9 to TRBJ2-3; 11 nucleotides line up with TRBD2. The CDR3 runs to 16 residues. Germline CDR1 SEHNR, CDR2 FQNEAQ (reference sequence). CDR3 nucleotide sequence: TGTTCCAGCAGCTTAGTCTCGCTAGCGGGAGGCGATACGCAGTATTTT. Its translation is CSSSLVSLAGGDTQYF.

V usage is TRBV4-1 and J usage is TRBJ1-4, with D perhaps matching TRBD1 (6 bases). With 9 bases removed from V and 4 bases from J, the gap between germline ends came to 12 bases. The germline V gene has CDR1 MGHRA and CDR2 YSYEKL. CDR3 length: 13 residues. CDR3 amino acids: CASTGTSNEKLFF. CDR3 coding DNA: TGCGCCAGTACCGGGACAAGTAATGAAAAACTGTTTTTT.